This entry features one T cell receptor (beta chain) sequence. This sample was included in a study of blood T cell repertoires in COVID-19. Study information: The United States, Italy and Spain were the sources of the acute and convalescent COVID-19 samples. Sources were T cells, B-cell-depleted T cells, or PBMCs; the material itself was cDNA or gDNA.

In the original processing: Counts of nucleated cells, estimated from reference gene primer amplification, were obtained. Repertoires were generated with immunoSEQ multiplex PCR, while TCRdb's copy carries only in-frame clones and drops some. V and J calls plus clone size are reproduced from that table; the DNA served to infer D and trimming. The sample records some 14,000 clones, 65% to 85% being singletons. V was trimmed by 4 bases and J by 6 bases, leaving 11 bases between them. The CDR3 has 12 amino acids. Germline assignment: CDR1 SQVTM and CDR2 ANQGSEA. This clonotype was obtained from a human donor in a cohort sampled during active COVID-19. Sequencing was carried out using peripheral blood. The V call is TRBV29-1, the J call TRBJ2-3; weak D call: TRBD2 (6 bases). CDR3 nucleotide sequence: TGCAGCGTTGGCGGGATGGTGGATACGCAGTATTTT. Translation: CSVGGMVDTQYF.